This T cell receptor beta chain was profiled in a study of regulatory T cells in long-lasting Graves disease. With 6 bases clipped from V and 3 bases from J, the junction kept 5 bases outside the gene matches. The CDR3 has 14 amino acids. This clonotype has ten or more counts. Regarding time point: newly diagnosed GD, antithyroid drugs for less than 3 months. RNA isolated from PBMCs was used to make the TCR library. Assembly of TCR beta libraries relied on iRepertoire HTBI primers together with Arm-PCR of CDR3 regions. TCRdb ran MiXCR on the multiplex PCR reads and lists one entry per CDR3 protein. The profile shows some 400,000 distinct CDR3 sequences, under 15% of them singletons. These data were also reused for a study on T cells in Graves' hyperthyroidism and ophthalmopathy. From that report: Most thyroid-expanded clonotypes above 0.001 were also found in blood.

This sample comprised peripheral blood mononuclear cells (PBMCs), obtained at new diagnosis, from a patient treated with antithyroid drugs. The chain recombines TRBV12-3 or TRBV12-4 with TRBJ1-5, with 7 nucleotides matching TRBD1. The TCR originated in a woman aged 25 to 39 with Graves disease. The CDR3 spells CASSKGQNNQPQHF. CDR3 nucleotide sequence: TGTGCCAGCAGCAAGGGACAGAACAATCAGCCCCAGCATTTT.